This T cell receptor (delta chain) was captured by sequencing in a study of Vδ1+ human thymocytes. Overall study findings and caveats: In the thymus, TRG and TRD repertoires looked highly polyclonal with Gaussian CDR3 lengths.

Sequences come from RNA converted to cDNA by reverse transcription. The CDR3 regions were amplified by multiplex PCR from V-gene primers to a constant-region primer. TCRdb re-called clones from the multiplex PCR reads using CATT. This sample has 70,000 or so delta-chain clones, with approximately 30% found just once. This CDR3 is 24 amino acids long. Deletions cut 0 bases from V and 1 base from J, with 38 bases between. Germline assignment: CDR1 GEAIGNYY and CDR2 EKD. As regards this clone: Its antigen is still unknown.

This chain joins TRDV2 and TRDJ1; D tentatively fits TRDD2 or TRDD3 (8 bases each). Specimen: Vdelta1+ gamma-delta thymocytes from the thymus. Subset: FACS-sorted CD3+ TCRalphabeta- TCRVdelta1+ TCRVdelta2- thymocytes. The sequence was collected from a boy under two years old who had congenital heart surgery. The CDR3 loop is CACDTNYPPLPTRLGDLITDKLIF. Written as DNA, the CDR3 is TGTGCCTGTGACACCAATTACCCACCACTTCCTACAAGGCTGGGGGACCTCATCACCGATAAACTCATCTTT.